This T cell receptor (beta chain) was sequenced in a study of T cells in Graves' hyperthyroidism and ophthalmopathy. Using RNA transcripts as the source, TCR beta CDR3 regions were amplified. During a first-round RT-PCR of the TCR CDR3, the HTBI primer set was used. TCRdb passed the multiplex PCR reads through MiXCR, listing each CDR3 protein once. The table lists more than 300,000 distinct CDR3 sequences, approximately 18% of them singletons. Uncontrolled infection, other autoimmune disease, pregnancy or lactation led to exclusion. Over 8 ml fresh peripheral blood yielded the PBMCs. The germline CDR1 and CDR2 sequences are SGHAT and FQNNGV. The junction had 6 bases not matched to a gene; V was cut back by 5 bases and J by 3 bases. This CDR3 comprises 14 residues.

The source material was blood. This sequence was found in a woman under 40 with Graves' hyperthyroidism that later progressed to Graves' ophthalmopathy. The genes are TRBV11-2 and TRBJ2-5; 7 bases agree with TRBD2. For the CDR3, the DNA is TGTGCCAGCAGCGCCCTTGGACTAGAAGAGACCCAGTACTTC. Translation: CASSALGLEETQYF.